The 18 T cell receptor beta chains below were found in one sample sequenced in a study of CD8 T cells in Susac syndrome. Reverse transcription of roughly 0.45 to 1 ug RNA used random hexamers. TCRdb reprocessed the immunoSEQ multiplex PCR reads with MiXCR, giving one entry per CDR3 protein. The sample has roughly 150,000 distinct CDR3 sequences; approximately 94% are singletons. Sequencing was performed on CD8+ T cells from PBMCs. Receptors were obtained from a human donor with multiple sclerosis.

This rearrangement joins TRBV29-1 to TRBJ2-7; D gene unclear. The CDR3 loop spans 11 amino acids. Germline-derived CDR1 and CDR2 are SQVTM and ANQGSEA. V lost 5 bases, J lost 2 bases, and 7 bases lay in between. The CDR3 DNA reads as TGCAGCGTTACAATAACCTACGAGCAGTACTTC. Protein sequence: CSVTITYEQYF.

The genes are TRBV11-2 and TRBJ1-2; 7 bases align to TRBD1. CDR3 length: 17 amino acids. After removal of 0 bases from V and 4 bases from J, the junction contained 11 bases not matched to a gene. Germline-derived CDR1 and CDR2 are SGHAT and FQNNGV. The CDR3 DNA reads as TGTGCCAGCAGCTTAGATCGGCCCTCCGGGACAGCCTATGGCTACACCTTC. Its protein product is CASSLDRPSGTAYGYTF. The full variable domain, completed using reference TRBV11-2 and TRBJ1-2, is EAGVAQSPRYKIIEKRQSVAFWCNPISGHATLYWYQQILGQGPKLLIQFQNNGVVDDSQLPKDRFSAERLKGVDSTLKIQPAKLEDSAVYLCASSLDRPSGTAYGYTFGSGTRLTVV.

The chain uses TRBV12-3 or TRBV12-4 and TRBJ2-7; 7 bases fit TRBD1. The CDR3 has 13 amino acids. After removal of 6 bases from V and 9 bases from J, the junction contained 11 bases not matched to a gene. The CDR3 reads CASSTNRGQGQYF. CDR3 nucleotides: TGTGCCAGCAGCACCAACAGGGGCCAAGGGCAGTACTTC.

V usage is TRBV9 and J usage is TRBJ2-5; the D is unclear. Germline-derived CDR1 and CDR2 are SGDLS and YYNGEE. The CDR3 length is 12 residues. V was clipped by 1 base and J by 5 bases, with 6 bases between them. The chain's CDR3 is CASSVLGETQYF. CDR3 sequence (DNA): TGTGCCAGCAGCGTACTCGGCGAGACCCAGTACTTC.

Written as DNA, the CDR3 is TGTGCCAGCAGCCCTTACGACAGGGACGACTACACCTTC. It translates to CASSPYDRDDYTF. V is TRBV9 and J is TRBJ1-2, with TRBD1 matching 7 bases. Germline V CDR1 and CDR2: SGDLS, YYNGEE. There are 13 residues in the CDR3. The V and J ends lost 4 bases and 10 bases, in that order; junction bases with no gene match: 10.

The count of this clonotype is one. This sequence joins TRBV4-2 and TRBJ2-1; 7 positions match TRBD1. After removal of 3 bases from V and 7 bases from J, the junction contained 3 bases not matched to a gene. Germline-derived CDR1 and CDR2 are LGHNA and YNFKEQ. There are 13 residues in the CDR3. CDR3 sequence (DNA): TGTGCCAGCAGCCATAACAGGGGAAATGAGCAGTTCTTC. Translation: CASSHNRGNEQFF.

The chain couples TRBV6-6 to TRBJ1-5; D unresolved. Between the trimmed V and J ends, which lost 6 bases and 5 bases, there was a span of 5 bases. The CDR3 sequence is 11 residues long. From germline, CDR1 is MNHNY and CDR2 SVGAGI (reference sequence). The CDR3 region is CASSRDQPQHF. The CDR3 coding sequence is TGTGCCAGCAGCCGAGATCAGCCCCAGCATTTT.

J is TRBJ2-5 and V is TRBV7-2, with a tentative D call TRBD2 (6 bases). Germline assignment: CDR1 SGHTA and CDR2 FQGNSA. This CDR3 comprises 15 residues. Trimming took off 8 bases at V and 1 base at J, with 17 bases between the two ends. The CDR3 protein is CASRGGRSAQETQYF. CDR3 in DNA: TGTGCCAGCCGGGGAGGAAGATCAGCCCAAGAGACCCAGTACTTC.

V is TRBV7-2 and J is TRBJ1-6; a weak D match, TRBD1 (5 bases). The germline V gene encodes CDR1 SGHTA and CDR2 FQGNSA. The CDR3 is made up of 12 amino acids. V was shortened by 6 bases and J by 8 bases, with 8 bases between the two germline ends. The CDR3 nucleotides are TGTGCCAGCAGTGTCAGGGATTCACCCCTCCACTTT. Its protein is CASSVRDSPLHF. Together with reference TRBV7-2 and TRBJ1-6, the CDR3 gives the full variable domain: GAGVSQSPSNKVTEKGKDVELRCDPISGHTALYWYRQSLGQGLEFLIYFQGNSAPDKSGLPSDRFSAERTGGSVSTLTIQRTQQEDSAVYLCASSVRDSPLHFGNGTRLTVT.

The V call is TRBV6-4, the J call TRBJ2-5; possibly TRBD1 or TRBD2 for D (5 bases each). Per the germline V gene, CDR1 is MRHNA and CDR2 is SNTAGT. The CDR3 consists of 13 residues. V was shortened by 5 bases and J by 1 base, with 8 bases between the two germline ends. The CDR3 bases are TGTGCCAGCAGTCCGGGACCCCAAGAGACCCAGTACTTC. Amino acid sequence: CASSPGPQETQYF.

The V and J genes are TRBV7-9 and TRBJ2-1; D uncertain. The germline CDR1 and CDR2 sequences are SEHNR and FQNEAQ (reference sequence). V lost 0 bases and J lost 8, with 17 bases in between. The CDR3 covers 16 residues. CDR3 sequence: CASSLAPGQPQDEQFF. Written as DNA, the CDR3 is TGTGCCAGCAGCTTAGCGCCCGGTCAGCCACAAGATGAGCAGTTCTTC. The variable domain in full, completed from reference TRBV7-9 and TRBJ2-1, reads DTGVSQNPRHKITKRGQNVTFRCDPISEHNRLYWYRQTLGQGPEFLTYFQNEAQLEKSRLLSDRFSAERPKGSFSTLEIQRTEQGDSAMYLCASSLAPGQPQDEQFFGPGTRLTVL.

The V call is TRBV9, the J call TRBJ2-7; a weak D match, TRBD1 (5 bases). Trimming took off 3 bases at V and 0 bases at J, with 13 bases between the two ends. This CDR3 comprises 15 residues. The germline V gene encodes CDR1 SGDLS and CDR2 YYNGEE. In DNA, the CDR3 is TGTGCCAGCAGCGCGAGACAGTATTACTCCTACGAGCAGTACTTC. It is translated as CASSARQYYSYEQYF.

The chain's CDR3 is CASSPKLAGVLNEQFF. The CDR3 DNA reads as TGTGCCAGCAGCCCGAAACTAGCGGGGGTCCTCAATGAGCAGTTCTTC. V gene TRBV3-1 combines with J gene TRBJ2-1; 11 positions match TRBD2. The CDR3 runs 16 residues. The junction had 8 bases not matched to a gene; V was cut back by 4 bases and J by 6 bases. Germline-derived CDR1 and CDR2 are LGHDT and YNNKEL (reference sequence).

V gene TRBV11-2 combines with J gene TRBJ2-3; D remains unclear. V was clipped by 10 bases and J by 2 bases, with 22 bases between them. The CDR3 covers 16 residues. Germline V gene data show CDR1 as SGHAT and CDR2 as FQNNGV. DNA of the CDR3: TGTGCCACCCTATTCCCGCGTCGTCGCGTCACAGATACGCAGTATTTT. Amino acids: CATLFPRRRVTDTQYF.

V and J are TRBV19 and TRBJ1-2; TRBD1 agrees at 7 bases. This CDR3 comprises 14 residues. The germline CDR1 and CDR2 sequences are LNHDA and SQIVND (reference sequence). Trimming removed 3 bases from V and 6 bases from J; junction bases left unmatched: 7. CDR3: CASSIRGGWDGYTF. CDR3 DNA: TGTGCCAGTAGTATTCGAGGGGGCTGGGATGGCTACACCTTC.

This sequence joins TRBV20-1 and TRBJ2-1; 8 bases match TRBD2. V lost 0 bases and J lost 3; bases outside the gene matches: 4. Germline-derived CDR1 and CDR2 are DFQATT and SNEGSKA (reference sequence). The CDR3 totals 15 residues. The DNA of the CDR3 is TGCAGTGCTAGAGATCCGGGGGGGATCTACAATGAGCAGTTCTTC. Residues: CSARDPGGIYNEQFF.

The chain combines TRBV7-8 with TRBJ2-3; D remains ambiguous. CDR3 length: 16 residues. CDR1 SGHVS and CDR2 FQNEAQ come from the germline V gene. Trimming pared 5 bases from V and 2 bases from J, leaving 17 bases between. The CDR3 is CASSPSFPWDTDTQYF. The CDR3 DNA sequence: TGTGCCAGCAGCCCATCGTTCCCGTGGGACACAGATACGCAGTATTTT.

This clonotype was observed once. For the CDR3, the DNA is TGCAGTGCTAGAGGGCGGGGCGGCACAGATACGCAGTATTTT. Its protein product is CSARGRGGTDTQYF. J is TRBJ2-3 and V is TRBV20-1, with D possibly TRBD2 on 6 matching bases. Germline CDR1 DFQATT, CDR2 SNEGSKA (reference sequence). CDR3 size: 14 residues. Trimming stripped 1 base from V and 1 base from J, with 9 bases between.